The 23 T cell receptor beta chains below were found in one sample sequenced in a study of identical twins. TCRdb independently ran MiXCR on the 5' RACE reads; one entry per CDR3 protein. The data show roughly 1,500,000 distinct CDR3 sequences, with less than 40% seen just once and around 0.25% held by the top ten. The sample taken for sequencing was cord blood. The receptors shown here come from a newborn girl in good health.

The J gene is TRBJ2-2, the V gene TRBV20-1; TRBD2 aligns across 8 bases. V shed 0 bases and J 0 bases; nucleotides not matched to a gene: 6. This CDR3 contains 17 residues. Looked up from germline, CDR1 is DFQATT and CDR2 is SNEGSKA (reference sequence). The CDR3 nucleotides are TGCAGTGCTAGAGATTACCTAGCGGGTGCGAACACCGGGGAGCTGTTTTTT. Translating it yields CSARDYLAGANTGELFF.

The V call is TRBV6-5, the J call TRBJ2-3, with 7 bases matching TRBD2. The CDR3 loop spans 16 amino acids. In germline, CDR1 is MNHEY, CDR2 SVGAGI. The J segment lost 4 bases and the V segment lost 0 bases, leaving 7 bases of the junction unmatched. The CDR3 loop reads CASSYSASGGSDTQYF. The CDR3 DNA reads TGTGCCAGCAGTTACTCGGCTAGCGGTGGCTCAGATACGCAGTATTTT.

V is TRBV20-1 and J is TRBJ2-3; TRBD2 aligns across 12 bases. The germline V gene has CDR1 DFQATT and CDR2 SNEGSKA (reference sequence). The junction had 6 bases not matched to a gene; V was cut back by 6 bases and J by 5 bases. CDR3 length: 14 residues. The CDR3 protein is CSALLAGGLDTQYF. The CDR3, as DNA: TGCAGTGCGTTACTAGCGGGAGGTTTAGATACGCAGTATTTT.

The V gene is TRBV5-1, the J gene TRBJ2-2; D is unclear. V lost 0 bases to trimming and J lost 1 base, with 10 bases between them. Germline CDR1 is SGHRS and CDR2 is YFSETQ. The CDR3 extends over 16 amino acids. The CDR3 spells CASSLVGIMNTGELFF. CDR3 sequence (DNA): TGCGCCAGCAGCTTGGTGGGGATCATGAACACCGGGGAGCTGTTTTTT.

The chain employs TRBV20-1 and TRBJ1-1, with 7 bases that match TRBD1. The CDR3 sequence is 15 residues long. Unmatched junction bases numbered 12, after V lost 2 bases and J lost 6 bases. Looked up from germline, CDR1 is DFQATT and CDR2 is SNEGSKA (reference sequence). The CDR3 DNA reads TGCAGTGCTAGACTCACTAGACAGGGATGGGCTGAAGCTTTCTTT. Its protein product is CSARLTRQGWAEAFF.

The V call is TRBV7-2, the J call TRBJ2-7; no reliable D call. The CDR3 has 13 amino acids. CDR1 is SGHTA, CDR2 FQGNSA, per germline. V was cut by 5 bases and J by 7 bases, with 15 bases left in between. The DNA for the CDR3 is TGTGCCAGCAGCGCTTATAGCATCAATGAGCAGTACTTC. It is translated as CASSAYSINEQYF.

The chain joins TRBV4-2 to TRBJ2-2; D unresolved. Per germline, CDR1 LGHNA and CDR2 YNFKEQ. The CDR3 is 17 residues long. Deletions cut 1 base from V and 2 bases from J, with 14 bases between. The CDR3 reads CASSQGGRTLNTGELFF. For the CDR3, the DNA is TGTGCCAGCAGCCAAGGAGGTAGGACCCTTAACACCGGGGAGCTGTTTTTT.

The genes are TRBV13 and TRBJ1-3; possible D gene TRBD1, 5 bases. Trimming stripped 5 bases from V and 0 bases from J, with 17 bases between. Germline loops: CDR1 PRHDT, CDR2 FYEKMQ (reference sequence). The CDR3 totals 17 residues. Here the CDR3 reads CASSGAGRGSSGNTIYF. In DNA form, the CDR3 reads TGTGCCAGCAGCGGAGCGGGGCGGGGGAGCTCTGGAAACACCATATATTTT. Complete variable domain (other parts from reference TRBV13 and TRBJ1-3): AAGVIQSPRHLIKEKRETATLKCYPIPRHDTVYWYQQGPGQDPQFLISFYEKMQSDKGSIPDRFSAQQFSDYHSELNMSSLELGDSALYFCASSGAGRGSSGNTIYFGEGSWLTVV.

The chain is built from TRBV4-2 and TRBJ2-1; 10 bases match TRBD2. This CDR3 is 18 amino acids long. Germline V gene sequence: CDR1 LGHNA, CDR2 YNFKEQ. V was pared by 1 base and J by 5 bases, with 11 bases of the junction left unmatched. The CDR3 DNA is TGTGCCAGCAGCCAAGGTCCTAGCGGGGGCCCCGGCGACAATGAGCAGTTCTTC. Amino acids: CASSQGPSGGPGDNEQFF.

In its sample, this clonotype was seen a few times. This chain connects TRBV24-1 to TRBJ2-1; 11 nucleotides agree with TRBD1. CDR1 KGHDR and CDR2 SFDVKD come from the germline V gene. This CDR3 has 16 amino acids. V was pared by 4 bases and J by 6 bases, with 7 bases of the junction left unmatched. The CDR3 sequence: CATSEAGTGGFNEQFF. For the CDR3, the DNA is TGTGCCACCAGTGAGGCCGGGACAGGGGGGTTCAATGAGCAGTTCTTC.

This clonotype was recorded many times. The chain links TRBV12-3 or TRBV12-4 to TRBJ2-1, with D possibly being TRBD2 (6 bases). This CDR3 is built from 15 residues. Trimming pared 6 bases from V and 0 bases from J, leaving 12 bases between. This CDR3 reads CASRPAGSSYNEQFF. DNA of the CDR3: TGTGCCAGCAGGCCAGCGGGTAGCTCCTACAATGAGCAGTTCTTC.

The chain is built from TRBV21-1 and TRBJ2-7; the table's D call of TRBD2 was not tested on the DNA. TRBV21-1 is deemed a pseudogene. The CDR3 covers 13 residues. The CDR3 DNA reads as TGTGCCAGCAGCACGGGCCTCCCCTACGAGCAGTACTTC. It yields the protein CASSTGLPYEQYF.

This clonotype has just a few counts. This chain joins TRBV19 and TRBJ1-6; the D is unclear. Trimming removed 3 bases at V and 5 bases at J, with 8 bases between. Germline V gives CDR1 LNHDA, CDR2 SQIVND (reference sequence). The length of the CDR3 is 14 residues. CDR3 nucleotide sequence: TGTGCCAGTAGTATGGGCACGGATAATTCACCCCTCCACTTT. Translated: CASSMGTDNSPLHF. Supplemented by reference TRBV19 and TRBJ1-6, the full variable domain reads DGGITQSPKYLFRKEGQNVTLSCEQNLNHDAMYWYRQDPGQGLRLIYYSQIVNDFQKGDIAEGYSVSREKKESFPLTVTSAQKNPTAFYLCASSMGTDNSPLHFGNGTRLTVT.

The rearrangement uses TRBV27 and TRBJ2-7; D is perhaps TRBD2 (5 bases). CDR1 and CDR2 (germline): MNHEY, SMNVEV (reference sequence). The CDR3 is 15 residues long. Trimming pared 0 bases from V and 3 bases from J, leaving 12 bases between. CDR3 protein: CASSLSRGSIYEQYF. Written as DNA, the CDR3 is TGTGCCAGCAGTTTATCTCGGGGAAGTATCTACGAGCAGTACTTC.

This clonotype was recorded a few times. The rearrangement uses TRBV7-9 and TRBJ1-1; D unclear. In germline, CDR1 is SEHNR, CDR2 FQNEAQ (reference sequence). Trimming cost V 1 base and J 10 bases, with 10 bases left between them. The CDR3 is 12 amino acids. DNA for the CDR3: TGTGCCAGCAGCTTAGATGAAATGGGAGCTTTCTTT. It codes for CASSLDEMGAFF.

The V call is TRBV28, the J call TRBJ2-7; D is ambiguous. This CDR3 comprises 14 residues. Germline CDR1 and CDR2: MDHEN and SYDVKM. V shed 6 bases and J shed 2 bases, with 14 bases lying between them. The CDR3 sequence is CASRSTPDPYEQYF. The CDR3 coding sequence is TGTGCCAGCAGGTCTACCCCGGACCCCTACGAGCAGTACTTC. Full variable domain (remainder filled in from reference TRBV28 and TRBJ2-7): DVKVTQSSRYLVKRTGEKVFLECVQDMDHENMFWYRQDPGLGLRLIYFSYDVKMKEKGDIPEGYSVSREKKERFSLILESASTNQTSMYLCASRSTPDPYEQYFGPGTRLTVT.

This chain connects TRBV12-3 or TRBV12-4 to TRBJ2-3; 11 bases map to TRBD1. The CDR3 contains 15 residues. V was clipped by 5 bases and J by 4 bases; unmatched bases: 5. CDR3: CASSARTGGPDTQYF. The CDR3 DNA reads TGTGCCAGCAGTGCCCGGACAGGGGGCCCAGATACGCAGTATTTT.

The rearrangement links TRBV20-1 to TRBJ1-6; D unclear. The CDR3 totals 11 residues. Trimming removed 4 bases from V and 7 bases from J, with 5 bases in between. Germline lookup yields CDR1 DFQATT and CDR2 SNEGSKA (reference sequence). The CDR3 DNA is TGCAGTGCTATCGTAAATTCACCCCTCCACTTT. Translating it yields CSAIVNSPLHF.

The chain is built from TRBV7-9 and TRBJ2-2; TRBD1 matches at 9 bases. V shed 5 bases, J shed 2 bases, and the junction held 3 bases outside the gene matches. The CDR3 is made up of 15 amino acids. In germline, CDR1 is SEHNR, CDR2 FQNEAQ (reference sequence). The CDR3 region has the DNA TGTGCCAGCAGCCACAGGGGGCCTAACACCGGGGAGCTGTTTTTT. As protein: CASSHRGPNTGELFF.

With respect to this clonotype: A much larger clone lies one base from this, so it may be a read error. The rearrangement uses TRBV29-1 and TRBJ2-5; D is unclear. The CDR3 sequence is 13 residues long. Deletions cut 5 bases from V and 3 bases from J, with 13 bases between. Germline V CDR1 and CDR2: SQVTM, ANQGSEA. CDR3 protein: CSVIRKGKETQYF. The CDR3 nucleotides read TGCAGCGTTATAAGGAAGGGAAAAGAGACCCAGTACTTC. Drawing the rest from reference TRBV29-1 and TRBJ2-5, the complete variable domain is SAVISQKPSRDICQRGTSLTIQCQVDSQVTMMFWYRQQPGQSLTLIATANQGSEATYESGFVIDKFPISRPNLTFSTLTVSNMSPEDSSIYLCSVIRKGKETQYFGPGTRLLVL.

In this sample, this clonotype turned up once. This may arise from a read error, as a much more abundant clone is one base away. The chain couples TRBV4-1 to TRBJ2-1, with unresolved D. This CDR3 region has 15 residues. CDR1 and CDR2 (germline): MGHRA, YSYEKL. V was clipped by 2 bases and J by 3 bases, with 11 bases between them. The CDR3 DNA sequence: TGCGCCAGCAGCCAACCGACTGGCCGCTACAATGAGCAGTTCTTC. Residues: CASSQPTGRYNEQFF.

The chain carries TRBV28 and TRBJ1-5; TRBD1 might be the D (6 bases). V lost 4 bases, J lost 1 base, and 14 bases lay in between. CDR1 is MDHEN and CDR2 is SYDVKM in the germline V gene. The CDR3 consists of 16 residues. The CDR3 here is CASSSSQGWSNQPQHF. DNA of the CDR3: TGTGCCAGCAGTTCCTCACAGGGCTGGAGCAATCAGCCCCAGCATTTT.

This chain uses TRBV10-3 with TRBJ2-3; D ambiguous. Trimming removed 0 bases at V and 11 bases at J, with 9 bases between. The CDR3 is 12 residues long. CDR1 and CDR2 (germline): ENHRY, SYGVKD. The CDR3 bases are TGTGCCATCAGTGAGTCAGTTCTGGGGCAGTATTTT. Amino acids: CAISESVLGQYF.